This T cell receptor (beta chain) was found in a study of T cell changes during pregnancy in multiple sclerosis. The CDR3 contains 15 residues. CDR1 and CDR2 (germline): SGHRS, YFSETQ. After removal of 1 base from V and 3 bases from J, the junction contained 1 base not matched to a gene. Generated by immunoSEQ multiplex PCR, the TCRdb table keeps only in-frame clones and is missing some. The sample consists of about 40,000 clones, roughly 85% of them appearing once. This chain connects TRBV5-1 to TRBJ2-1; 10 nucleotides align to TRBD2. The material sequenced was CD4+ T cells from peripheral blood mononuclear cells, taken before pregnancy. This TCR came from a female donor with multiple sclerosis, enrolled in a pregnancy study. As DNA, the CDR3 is TGCGCCAGCAGCTTGAGGACTAGCGGCTACAATGAGCAGTTCTTC. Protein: CASSLRTSGYNEQFF.